Shown below are 9 T cell receptor beta chains from a single sample sequenced in a study of T cells after yellow fever vaccination. TCRdb reprocessed the 5' RACE reads via MiXCR and lists one record per CDR3 protein. The profile shows hundreds of thousands of distinct CDR3 sequences, 15% to 20% of them singletons. Sequences were derived from PBMCs, sampled 15 days after the yellow fever booster vaccination. The source is a man in his thirties or forties who received the YFV17D yellow fever vaccine.

The chain joins TRBV11-2 to TRBJ2-6; perhaps TRBD1 as D (6 bases). V gave up 5 bases and J gave up 5 bases, with 22 bases separating them. Germline values: CDR1 SGHAT, CDR2 FQNNGV. This CDR3 has 18 residues. CDR3 sequence (DNA): TGTGCCAGCAGCCCCCAGGGAGAGGGGGTAGCTTGGGCCAACGTCCTGACTTTC. It codes for CASSPQGEGVAWANVLTF.

This clonotype was detected a few times. The chain links TRBV7-2 to TRBJ2-5; 8 bases are shared with TRBD1. There are 17 residues in the CDR3. CDR1 and CDR2 (germline): SGHTA, FQGNSA. Losses at the gene ends were 0 bases for V and 4 bases for J; bases not matched to a gene: 10. CDR3 coding DNA: TGTGCCAGCAGCTTAGCGTCCCTAACAGGGGGGAGAGAGACCCAGTACTTC. Protein product: CASSLASLTGGRETQYF.

The chain recombines TRBV20-1 with TRBJ2-5, with TRBD1 matching over 8 bases. V lost 6 bases to trimming and J lost 1 base; unmatched junction nucleotides: 7. This CDR3 is built from 14 residues. The germline gives CDR1 DFQATT, CDR2 SNEGSKA (reference sequence). CDR3 in DNA: TGCAGTGCGGCGGGGACAGGCCGCCAAGAGACCCAGTACTTC. Its translation is CSAAGTGRQETQYF.

The chain joins TRBV7-2 to TRBJ1-5; D might be TRBD1 (5 bases). Germline CDR1 is SGHTA and CDR2 is FQGNSA. The CDR3 length is 15 residues. Trimming took 3 bases from V and 0 from J, leaving 9 bases between them. The DNA of the CDR3 is TGTGCCAGCAGCTTCACCGGGGCTAGCAATCAGCCCCAGCATTTT. It translates to CASSFTGASNQPQHF.

The chain links TRBV5-1 to TRBJ2-2; 9 nucleotides match TRBD2. The V gene end was trimmed by 4 bases and the J gene end by 1 base; junction bases not matched to a gene: 5. The CDR3 has 16 amino acids. From germline, CDR1 is SGHRS and CDR2 YFSETQ. CDR3: CASSPDSGRNTGELFF. In nucleotides, the CDR3 is TGCGCCAGCAGCCCCGATAGCGGGAGGAACACCGGGGAGCTGTTTTTT.

The chain recombines TRBV29-1 with TRBJ2-5, with 9 bases aligning to TRBD2. The CDR3 has 12 amino acids. Germline-derived CDR1 and CDR2 are SQVTM and ANQGSEA. J was trimmed by 5 bases and V by 6 bases; bases with no gene match: 4. CDR3 residues: CSVTGLAETQYF. CDR3 nucleotide sequence: TGCAGCGTAACCGGACTAGCGGAGACCCAGTACTTC.

This clonotype occurred a few times. This chain joins TRBV10-2 and TRBJ2-2; D not resolved. The germline gives CDR1 WSHSY, CDR2 SAAADI. The V and J ends lost 5 bases and 4 bases respectively, with 11 bases between them. The CDR3 is 14 amino acids. CDR3 DNA: TGCGCCAGCAGTAGTAGGGCGAGCACCGGGGAGCTGTTTTTT. Protein: CASSSRASTGELFF.

Concerning this clonotype: This is likely a read error, given that the CDR3 carries no conserved phenylalanine or tryptophan at its end. The chain joins TRBV7-2 to TRBJ1-1; tentative D call: TRBD1 (6 bases). V shed 6 bases and J shed 0 bases, with 11 bases lying between them. The CDR3 contains 14 residues. The germline V gene has CDR1 SGHTA and CDR2 FQGNSA. CDR3: CASRWGQLNTEAFL. For the CDR3, the DNA is TGTGCCAGCAGGTGGGGGCAGCTGAACACTGAAGCTTTCCTT.

The V call is TRBV7-9, the J call TRBJ2-7; 11 bases match TRBD1. V was pared by 4 bases and J by 5 bases, with 7 bases of the junction left unmatched. This CDR3 has 15 residues. The V gene's germline CDR1 is SEHNR and CDR2 FQNEAQ (reference sequence). Here the CDR3 reads CASSSRDRGAHEQYF. The CDR3 coding sequence is TGTGCCAGCAGCTCGCGGGACAGGGGGGCCCACGAGCAGTACTTC.